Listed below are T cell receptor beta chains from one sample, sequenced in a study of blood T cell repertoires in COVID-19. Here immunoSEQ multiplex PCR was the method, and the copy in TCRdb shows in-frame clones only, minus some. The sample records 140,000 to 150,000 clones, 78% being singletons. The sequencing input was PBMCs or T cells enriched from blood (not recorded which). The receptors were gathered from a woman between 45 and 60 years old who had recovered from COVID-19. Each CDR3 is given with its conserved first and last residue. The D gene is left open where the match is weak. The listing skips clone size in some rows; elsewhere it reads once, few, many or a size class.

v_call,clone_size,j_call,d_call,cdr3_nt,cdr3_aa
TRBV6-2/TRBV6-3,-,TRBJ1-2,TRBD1,TGTGCCAGCAGTTCGAACGACAGGGTTAGGTCCCTTGGCTACACCTTC,CASSSNDRVRSLGYTF
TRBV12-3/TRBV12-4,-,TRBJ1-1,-,TGTGCCAGCACCCTGACAGTGAACACTGAAGCTTTCTTT,CASTLTVNTEAFF
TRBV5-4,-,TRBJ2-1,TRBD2,TGTGCCACCTGGCGGGGGAGCTCCTACAATGAGCAGTTCTTC,CATWRGSSYNEQFF
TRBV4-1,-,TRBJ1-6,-,TGCGCCAGCAGCCAAGGGGTGGGGACTACCTTTTCACCCCTCCACTTT,CASSQGVGTTFSPLHF
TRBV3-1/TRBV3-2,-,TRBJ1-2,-,TGTGCCAGCAGCCTGAGCTCAGGGGATTATGGCTACACCTTC,CASSLSSGDYGYTF
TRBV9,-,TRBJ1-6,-,TGTGCCAGCAGCCCCCGTACAGGGATAAATTCACCCCTCCACTTT,CASSPRTGINSPLHF
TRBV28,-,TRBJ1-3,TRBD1,TGTGCCAGCAGTTCGACAGGGGAAGGTGGAAACACCATATATTTT,CASSSTGEGGNTIYF
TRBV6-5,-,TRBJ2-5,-,TGTGCCAGCAGTTACTCGGGAGAAGAGACCCAGTACTTC,CASSYSGEETQYF
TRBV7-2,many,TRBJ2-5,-,TGTGCCAGCAGCTCCCCCTTGAGGGGGGGGCCGAAGACCCAGTACTTC,CASSSPLRGGPKTQYF
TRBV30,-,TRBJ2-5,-,TGTGCCTGGAGTGTACCGGGAACCCAAGAGACCCAGTACTTC,CAWSVPGTQETQYF
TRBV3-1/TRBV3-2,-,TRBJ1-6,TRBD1,TGTGCCAGCAGCCAAGAGGAGGGGGCCTATTCACCCCTCCACTTT,CASSQEEGAYSPLHF
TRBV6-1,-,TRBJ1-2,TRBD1,TGTGCCAGCAGTGAAGCGACAGGGCCCTATGGCTACACCTTC,CASSEATGPYGYTF
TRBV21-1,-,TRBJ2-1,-,TGTGCCAGCAGCAAAGAGGTACTAGGGAGCGACCCGGCAAGCGATGAGCAGTTCTTC,CASSKEVLGSDPASDEQFF
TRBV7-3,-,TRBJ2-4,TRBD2,TGTGCCAGCAGCTTATCTTCGGGAGGCCGAGCCAAAAACATTCAGTACTTC,CASSLSSGGRAKNIQYF
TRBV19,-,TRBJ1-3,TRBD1,TGTGCCAGTACTACCTACAGGGGCTCTGGAAACACCATATATTTT,CASTTYRGSGNTIYF
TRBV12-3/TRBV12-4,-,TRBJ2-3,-,TGTGCCAGCAGTTGGGAGGCAGAAGATACGCAGTATTTT,CASSWEAEDTQYF
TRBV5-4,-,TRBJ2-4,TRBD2,TGTGCCAGCAGCCCCGGGACTAGCGGGAAAAACATTCAGTACTTC,CASSPGTSGKNIQYF
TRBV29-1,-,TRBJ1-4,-,TGCAGCGTTCGCACGGGGGGGGCGCTCAGAAATGAAAAACTGTTTTTT,CSVRTGGALRNEKLFF
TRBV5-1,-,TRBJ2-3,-,TGCGCCAGCAGCTGGGCAGCAACTAGCACAGATACGCAGTATTTT,CASSWAATSTDTQYF
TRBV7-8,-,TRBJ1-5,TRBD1,TGTGCCAGCAGCCGAATGACAGGGGGAAATAGCAATCAGCCCCAGCATTTT,CASSRMTGGNSNQPQHF
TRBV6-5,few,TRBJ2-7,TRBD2,TGTGCCAGCAGGGGACTAGCGGGGTCCTACGAGCAGTACTTC,CASRGLAGSYEQYF
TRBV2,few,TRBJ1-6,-,TGTGCCAGCAGTGGATATGACAGCGCCACTAATTCACCCCTCCACTTT,CASSGYDSATNSPLHF
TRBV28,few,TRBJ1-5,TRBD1,TGTGCCAGCAGTTTCTGGGGACAGAGTTACAATCAGCCCCAGCATTTT,CASSFWGQSYNQPQHF
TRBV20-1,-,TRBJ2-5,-,TGCAGTGCTAGAGTTCGAGAGACCCAGTACTTC,CSARVRETQYF
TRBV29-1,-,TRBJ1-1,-,TGCAGCTCCCACGGGATAGGAGGTTACACTGAAGCTTTCTTT,CSSHGIGGYTEAFF
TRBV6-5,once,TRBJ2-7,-,TGTACCGCTTCCCGCTCCGGGTCCTCCTACGAGCAGTACTTC,CTASRSGSSYEQYF
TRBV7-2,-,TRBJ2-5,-,TGTGCCAGCAGCTTAGTAGGACGGGGGAAGCTTCAAGAGACCCAGTACTTC,CASSLVGRGKLQETQYF
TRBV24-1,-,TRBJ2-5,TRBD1,TGTGCCACCAGTCCCAATACAGGGGGCGCCGAGACCCAGTACTTC,CATSPNTGGAETQYF
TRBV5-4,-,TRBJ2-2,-,TGTGCCAGCAGCCCCCGACTCGTATCCGGGGAGCTGTTTTTT,CASSPRLVSGELFF
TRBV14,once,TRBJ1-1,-,TGTGCCAGCAGCCAAGGGACAATGAACACTGAAGCTTTCTTT,CASSQGTMNTEAFF
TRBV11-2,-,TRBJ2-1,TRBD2,TGTGCCAGCATCGGGACTAGCGGGGAGAGGGAGCAGTTCTTC,CASIGTSGEREQFF
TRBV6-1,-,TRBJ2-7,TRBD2,TGTGCCAGCAGTGAATGGGGACTACCAACCGAGCAGTACTTC,CASSEWGLPTEQYF
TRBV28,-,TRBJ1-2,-,TGTGCCAGCCGGGCCGCGACAGGTCCCTCTGGCTACACCTTC,CASRAATGPSGYTF
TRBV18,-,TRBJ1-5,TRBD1,TGTGCCAGCTCCCCAGACAGGGCCGGCAATCAGCCCCAGCATTTT,CASSPDRAGNQPQHF
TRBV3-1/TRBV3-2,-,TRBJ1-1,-,TGTGCCAGCAGCCAGGGGAGCATCATGAACACTGAAGCTTTCTTT,CASSQGSIMNTEAFF
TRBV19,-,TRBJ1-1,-,TGTGCCAGTAGTCACGGGGTACACACTGAAGCTTTCTTT,CASSHGVHTEAFF
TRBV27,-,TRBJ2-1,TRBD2,TGTGCCAGCAGTTTATTCCAGACTAGCGGGGGGCCGAGCTCCTACAATGAGCAGTTCTTC,CASSLFQTSGGPSSYNEQFF
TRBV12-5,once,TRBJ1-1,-,TGTGCTAGTGGTAAAACCCTCCAGGGCGAAAACACTGAAGCTTTCTTT,CASGKTLQGENTEAFF
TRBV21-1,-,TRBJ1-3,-,TGTGCCAGCGCCCCGCCGACAGGAAAAAGTGCCCTGAGGGACACCATATATTTT,CASAPPTGKSALRDTIYF
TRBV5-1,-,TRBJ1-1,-,TGCGCCAGCAGCTTGGGCGTTCAGGGTACCACTGAAGCTTTCTTT,CASSLGVQGTTEAFF
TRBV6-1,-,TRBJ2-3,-,TGTGCCAGCAGTGATCGCGGGGTGAGCACAGATACGCAGTATTTT,CASSDRGVSTDTQYF
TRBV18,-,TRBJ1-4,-,TGTGCCAGCTCACCAACAGGGAGGGGAGAAAAACTGTTTTTT,CASSPTGRGEKLFF
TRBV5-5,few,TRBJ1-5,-,TGTGCCAGCAGCCCGGGGGGAGGGGGAAGAGATCAGCCCCAGCATTTT,CASSPGGGGRDQPQHF
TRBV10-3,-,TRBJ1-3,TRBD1,TGTGCCATCAGTGCCTTTGGACAGGGAATATCTGGAAACACCATATATTTT,CAISAFGQGISGNTIYF
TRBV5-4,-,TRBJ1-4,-,TGTGCCAGCAGCTTGGTAGGGGCTAATGAAAAACTGTTTTTT,CASSLVGANEKLFF
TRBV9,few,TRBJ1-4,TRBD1,TGTGCCAGCAGCGAGACAGGGAGAAATGAAAAACTGTTTTTT,CASSETGRNEKLFF
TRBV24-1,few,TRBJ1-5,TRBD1,TGTGCCACCAGTGATCCCGGACAGGGAGACGGTCAGCCCCAGCATTTT,CATSDPGQGDGQPQHF
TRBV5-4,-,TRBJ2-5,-,TGTGCCAGCAGCTTGAGGACAGCCCGACAGACCCAGTACTTC,CASSLRTARQTQYF
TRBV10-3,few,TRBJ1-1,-,TGTGCCATCAGTGGGTCTGGGCCGTACATGAACACTGAAGCTTTCTTT,CAISGSGPYMNTEAFF
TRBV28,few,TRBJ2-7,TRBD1,TGTGCCAGCAGTTCCGTAGACAGGGCCTCCTACGAGCAGTACTTC,CASSSVDRASYEQYF